Reported below is one T cell receptor beta chain. Trimming took 1 base from V and 2 from J, leaving 12 bases between them. There are 16 residues in the CDR3. Germline-derived CDR1 and CDR2 are SGHTA and FQGNSA. In the source study's methods: Researchers report that nucleated cell counts were estimated from reference gene primer amplification. The table came from immunoSEQ multiplex PCR; TCRdb's copy has only in-frame clones and leaves some out. Clone size and the V and J calls come from that table; the DNA yielded D and trimming. This sample yields around 140,000 clones, of which around 90% are seen a single time; less than 2% belongs to the top ten. These data come from a study of blood T cell repertoires in COVID-19. Study in general: There were acute and convalescent COVID-19 samples, and they came from the United States, Italy and Spain. T cells, B-cell-depleted T cells, or PBMCs supplied cDNA or gDNA.

The sequenced sample consisted of peripheral blood. The V and J genes are TRBV7-2 and TRBJ1-5; D unclear. The clonotype was recovered from a man aged 65-85 years with acute or convalescent COVID-19. The CDR3 region has the DNA TGTGCCAGCAGCTTAGGTTACGGAGGTGGCAATCAGCCCCAGCATTTT. It yields the protein CASSLGYGGGNQPQHF.